These 24 T cell receptor beta chains were sequenced from one sample in a study of T-cell reconstitution after alpha-beta-depleted transplantation in children. TCRbeta library construction was performed incorporating unique molecular identifiers. Each CDR3 protein gets one entry after TCRdb re-called the PCR reads with MiXCR. The repertoire includes under 300,000 distinct CDR3 sequences, 9.7% of them detected once, and about 5% sits in the top ten. The sample here was PBMCs from the stem cell graft donor, taken from the stem cell graft. These receptors all stem from a human donor who donated a stem cell graft to a child with SCID.

There are many counts of this clonotype. The chain employs TRBV6-1 and TRBJ1-6, with D unresolved. From germline, CDR1 is MNHNS and CDR2 SASEGT. There are 14 residues in the CDR3. Trimming took off 8 bases at V and 11 bases at J, with 19 bases between the two ends. CDR3 sequence (DNA): TGTGCCAGCGGAACGAAAATGTGGACGACACCCCTCCACTTT. It is translated as CASGTKMWTTPLHF.

This clonotype has ten or more counts. The V gene is TRBV20-1, the J gene TRBJ1-6; D perhaps matches TRBD1 (6 bases). Trimming stripped 4 bases from V and 8 bases from J, with 15 bases between. CDR1 and CDR2 (germline): DFQATT, SNEGSKA (reference sequence). The CDR3 sequence is 14 residues long. DNA for the CDR3: TGCAGTGCTAAAGGGACGGGGGCCGATTCACCCCTCCACTTT. This translates into CSAKGTGADSPLHF.

This clonotype has at least ten counts. The rearrangement joins TRBV6-5 to TRBJ2-6, with D tentatively TRBD1 (6 bases). CDR3 length: 18 amino acids. Germline-derived CDR1 and CDR2 are MNHEY and SVGAGI. Trimming cost V 3 bases and J 0 bases, with 15 bases left between them. The CDR3 loop is CASSYAGTFYSGANVLTF. The CDR3 region has the DNA TGTGCCAGCAGTTATGCCGGGACATTTTACTCTGGGGCCAACGTCCTGACTTTC.

This clonotype showed up many times. The chain links TRBV5-1 to TRBJ2-2, with a possible D match to TRBD1 (5 bases). CDR1 is SGHRS and CDR2 is YFSETQ in the germline V gene. Trimming removed 1 base from V and 4 bases from J, with 11 bases in between. This CDR3 region has 15 residues. The CDR3 DNA reads as TGCGCCAGCAGCTTGATAGGGGCGAGCACCGGGGAGCTGTTTTTT. Amino acid sequence: CASSLIGASTGELFF.

This clonotype was counted many times. This chain uses TRBV9 with TRBJ2-3, with TRBD2 as a possible D gene (6 bases). V was shortened by 2 bases and J by 5 bases, with 12 bases between the two germline ends. This CDR3 spans 14 amino acids. Germline V gene lookup returns CDR1 SGDLS and CDR2 YYNGEE. The CDR3 bases are TGTGCCAGCAGCGTTCAGGGAGGTCAAGATACGCAGTATTTT. Amino acids: CASSVQGGQDTQYF.

Ten or more counts support this clonotype. The rearrangement joins TRBV5-1 to TRBJ2-1, with D tentatively TRBD1 (5 bases). The CDR3 loop spans 15 amino acids. V was shortened by 3 bases and J by 0 bases, with 10 bases between the two germline ends. Germline CDR1 reads SGHRS; CDR2 reads YFSETQ. The CDR3 here is CASSSETASYNEQFF. The CDR3 nucleotides read TGCGCCAGCAGCTCCGAGACAGCCTCCTACAATGAGCAGTTCTTC.

The chain is built from TRBV5-5 and TRBJ1-2, with 7 bases identical to TRBD1. The CDR3 loop spans 17 amino acids. Germline CDR1 is SGHKS and CDR2 is YYEKEE (reference sequence). The ends lost 4 bases at V and 0 bases at J; junction bases unmatched: 12. In nucleotides, the CDR3 is TGTGCCAGCAGCCGCGTTTCCGGGACAGCCGCTAACTATGGCTACACCTTC. It yields the protein CASSRVSGTAANYGYTF. Full variable domain (rest looked up from reference TRBV5-5 and TRBJ1-2): DAGVTQSPTHLIKTRGQQVTLRCSPISGHKSVSWYQQVLGQGPQFIFQYYEKEERGRGNFPDRFSARQFPNYSSELNVNALLLGDSALYLCASSRVSGTAANYGYTFGSGTRLTVV.

This clonotype was seen a few times. V usage is TRBV12-3 or TRBV12-4 and J usage is TRBJ1-1, with TRBD1 as a possible D gene (5 bases). V was cut by 3 bases and J by 11 bases, with 16 bases left in between. CDR3 length equals 13 residues. The CDR3 sequence is CASSFWGVEVAFF. The DNA of the CDR3 is TGTGCCAGCAGTTTCTGGGGGGTTGAAGTTGCTTTCTTT.

This clonotype was recorded at least ten times. The chain carries TRBV27 and TRBJ1-1; no definite D call. The CDR3 consists of 14 residues. CDR1 and CDR2 (germline): MNHEY, SMNVEV (reference sequence). The V end was cut by 3 bases, the J end by 3 bases, with 11 bases between. The chain's CDR3 is CASSFSGWDTEAFF. CDR3 nucleotides: TGTGCCAGCAGTTTTTCGGGGTGGGACACTGAAGCTTTCTTT.

This clonotype was seen at least ten times. The chain couples TRBV7-2 to TRBJ2-3, with TRBD2 matching 16 bases. Germline values: CDR1 SGHTA, CDR2 FQGNSA. This CDR3 is 21 amino acids long. The ends lost 2 bases at V and 1 base at J; junction bases unmatched: 12. The CDR3 DNA follows: TGTGCCAGCAGCTTACGGCTAGGGACTAGCGGGGGGGCAACTCGCACAGATACGCAGTATTTT. This sequence encodes CASSLRLGTSGGATRTDTQYF.

Ten or more counts support this clonotype. The chain combines TRBV7-2 with TRBJ1-1, with D perhaps TRBD1 (6 bases). The V gene lost 5 bases and the J gene lost 11 bases, with 21 bases spanning the gap. The CDR3 runs to 14 residues. From germline, CDR1 is SGHTA and CDR2 FQGNSA. The CDR3 spells CASSPQGTNLGAFF. The CDR3 bases are TGTGCCAGCAGCCCACAGGGTACAAACTTGGGGGCTTTCTTT.

There are many counts of this clonotype. The J gene is TRBJ2-7, the V gene TRBV20-1, with 11 positions matching TRBD1. The CDR3 covers 13 residues. Trimming at V came to 4 bases and at J to 7 bases, leaving 6 bases not matched to a gene. CDR1 DFQATT and CDR2 SNEGSKA come from the germline V gene (reference sequence). The CDR3 here is CSANRDRGREQYF. In DNA, the CDR3 is TGCAGTGCTAACCGGGACAGGGGGAGGGAGCAGTACTTC.

V and J are TRBV7-2 and TRBJ2-3; tentatively, D is TRBD1 (5 bases). Trimming shortened V by 0 bases and J by 0 bases, and 13 bases separated the two germline ends. From germline, CDR1 is SGHTA and CDR2 FQGNSA. The CDR3 totals 17 residues. The CDR3 DNA reads as TGTGCCAGCAGCTTAGCCGCTACTGGGGCTAGCACAGATACGCAGTATTTT. This gives the protein CASSLAATGASTDTQYF.

This clonotype was counted many times. The chain carries TRBV4-2 and TRBJ2-7; TRBD2 matches at 10 bases. Germline assignment: CDR1 LGHNA and CDR2 YNFKEQ. V gave up 4 bases and J gave up 3 bases; unmatched junction bases: 9. CDR3 length: 16 residues. DNA of the CDR3: TGTGCCAGCAGCCCCCGGGGGGTAGCGGGGGGCTACGAGCAGTACTTC. Encoded protein: CASSPRGVAGGYEQYF.

This chain connects TRBV29-1 to TRBJ2-3, with 12 bases that match TRBD2. The V gene's germline CDR1 is SQVTM and CDR2 ANQGSEA. The CDR3 consists of 13 residues. V lost 7 bases to trimming and J lost 8 bases; unmatched junction nucleotides: 7. CDR3 in amino acids: CSAVTSGRVTQYF. CDR3 coding DNA: TGCAGCGCCGTGACTAGCGGGAGAGTTACGCAGTATTTT.

This clonotype showed up many times. The rearrangement links TRBV7-2 to TRBJ2-7, with TRBD1 identical over 9 bases. The CDR3 totals 13 residues. Germline CDR1 is SGHTA and CDR2 is FQGNSA. Trimming took 4 bases from V and 2 from J; bases not matched to a gene: 0. DNA of the CDR3: TGTGCCAGCAGCTGGACAGGGGCCTACGAGCAGTACTTC. Protein sequence: CASSWTGAYEQYF.

The V and J genes are TRBV7-7 and TRBJ2-5, with D maybe TRBD2 (5 bases). The CDR3 has 14 amino acids. Trimming took 6 bases from V and 1 from J, leaving 12 bases between them. CDR1 is SSHAT and CDR2 is FNYEAQ in the germline V gene (reference sequence). The CDR3 here is CASSLPGSQETQYF. Written as DNA, the CDR3 is TGTGCCAGCAGTCTACCGGGATCCCAAGAGACCCAGTACTTC.

At least ten counts were recorded for this clonotype. The rearrangement uses TRBV24-1 and TRBJ1-5; D possibly corresponds to TRBD1 (5 bases). The length of the CDR3 is 17 residues. The ends were cut back, 2 bases at V and 5 bases at J, with 18 bases in the middle. CDR1 and CDR2 from the germline V gene are KGHDR and SFDVKD. CDR3 residues: CATSDSLPGDGDQPQHF. DNA of the CDR3: TGTGCCACCAGTGATTCCCTGCCGGGGGACGGGGATCAGCCCCAGCATTTT.

There are many counts of this clonotype. This chain uses TRBV19 with TRBJ2-7; possibly TRBD1 or TRBD2 for D (6 bases each). The length of the CDR3 is 15 residues. Germline CDR1 LNHDA, CDR2 SQIVND (reference sequence). Trimming stripped 7 bases from V and 2 bases from J, with 18 bases between. The chain's CDR3 is CASTKGGLDTYEQYF. The CDR3 region has the DNA TGTGCCAGTACCAAAGGGGGACTTGATACCTACGAGCAGTACTTC.

Ten or more counts support this clonotype. The chain has TRBV4-3 and TRBJ2-1; D is possibly TRBD2 (7 bases). V lost 4 bases and J 0 bases, leaving 10 bases between the germline ends. The CDR3 covers 15 residues. The germline V gene encodes CDR1 LGHNA and CDR2 YSLEER. This CDR3 reads CASSRAGASYNEQFF. As DNA, the CDR3 is TGCGCCAGCAGCCGCGCGGGGGCCTCCTACAATGAGCAGTTCTTC.

On this clonotype itself: A much larger clone lies a single base off, so this may be a read error. V usage is TRBV28 and J usage is TRBJ1-2; 8 bases fit TRBD1. The CDR3 contains 15 residues. The germline CDR1 and CDR2 sequences are MDHEN and SYDVKM. The CDR3 coding sequence is TGTGCCAGCAGTTTCCGACCGACAGGGGAGGATGGCGACACCTTC. This translates into CASSFRPTGEDGDTF.

This clonotype came up many times. V is TRBV4-2 and J is TRBJ1-2; D might be TRBD1 (5 bases). The CDR3 is 15 amino acids. V was trimmed by 0 bases and J by 0 bases, leaving 8 bases between them. Germline lookup yields CDR1 LGHNA and CDR2 YNFKEQ. The DNA of the CDR3 is TGTGCCAGCAGCCAAGAACAGGAGGCTAACTATGGCTACACCTTC. Amino acids: CASSQEQEANYGYTF.

This clonotype was seen ten or more times. The V and J genes are TRBV4-3 and TRBJ1-1; no clear D. Germline V gene lookup returns CDR1 LGHNA and CDR2 YSLEER. This CDR3 spans 18 amino acids. Trimming removed 0 bases from V and 1 base from J, with 18 bases in between. The CDR3 is CASSQDQLLREPNTEAFF. DNA for the CDR3: TGCGCCAGCAGCCAAGATCAATTATTACGGGAGCCGAACACTGAAGCTTTCTTT.

This clonotype was observed at least ten times. The chain recombines TRBV5-1 with TRBJ2-1; 7 bases map to TRBD2. The CDR3 contains 15 residues. Trimming took 3 bases from V and 7 from J; bases not matched to a gene: 10. Per the germline V gene, CDR1 is SGHRS and CDR2 is YFSETQ. DNA of the CDR3: TGCGCCAGCAGCTCCGGACTAGGGGTTTGGAATGAGCAGTTCTTC. It is translated as CASSSGLGVWNEQFF.